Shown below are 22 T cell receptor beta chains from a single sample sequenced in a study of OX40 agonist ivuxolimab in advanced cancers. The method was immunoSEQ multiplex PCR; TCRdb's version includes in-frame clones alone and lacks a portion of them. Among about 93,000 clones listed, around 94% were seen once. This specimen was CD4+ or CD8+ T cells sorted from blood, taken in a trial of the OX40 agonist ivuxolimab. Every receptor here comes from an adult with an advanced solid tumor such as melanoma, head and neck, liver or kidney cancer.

CDR3 DNA sequence: TGTGCCAGCAGTTTATCGGCCAGGGAAGGCTACACCTTC. Its translation is CASSLSAREGYTF. The chain is built from TRBV27 and TRBJ1-2, with D tentatively TRBD1 (5 bases). Trimming removed 0 bases from V and 8 bases from J, with 10 bases in between. The CDR3 contains 13 residues. Per germline, CDR1 MNHEY and CDR2 SMNVEV (reference sequence).

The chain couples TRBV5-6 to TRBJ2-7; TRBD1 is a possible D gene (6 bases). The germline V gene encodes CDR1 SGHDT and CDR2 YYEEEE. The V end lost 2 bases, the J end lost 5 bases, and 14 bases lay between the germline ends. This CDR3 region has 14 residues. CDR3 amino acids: CASSFGRTADEQYF. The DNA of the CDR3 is TGTGCCAGCAGCTTTGGAAGGACAGCGGACGAGCAGTACTTC.

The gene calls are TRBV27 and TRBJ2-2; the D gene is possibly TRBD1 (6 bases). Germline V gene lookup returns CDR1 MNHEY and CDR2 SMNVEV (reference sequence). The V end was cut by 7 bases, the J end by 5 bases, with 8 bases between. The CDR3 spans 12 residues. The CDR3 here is CASTGVTGELFF. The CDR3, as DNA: TGTGCCAGCACAGGGGTGACCGGGGAGCTGTTTTTT.

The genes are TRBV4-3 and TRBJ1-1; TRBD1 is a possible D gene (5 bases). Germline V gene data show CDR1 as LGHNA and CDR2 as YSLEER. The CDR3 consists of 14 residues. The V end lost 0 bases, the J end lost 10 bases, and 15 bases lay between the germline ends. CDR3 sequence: CASSQDRDPGGAFF. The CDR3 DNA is TGCGCCAGCAGCCAAGATCGCGACCCTGGGGGAGCTTTCTTT.

The CDR3 nucleotides read TGTGCCAGCAGTGAAGGCAGGGGGCTAGGAGGCTACACCTTC. Its protein is CASSEGRGLGGYTF. V gene TRBV25-1 combines with J gene TRBJ1-2, with TRBD1 matching over 8 bases. Germline V gene lookup returns CDR1 MGHDK and CDR2 SYGVNS. The CDR3 has 14 amino acids. V lost 2 bases and J lost 8; bases outside the gene matches: 7.

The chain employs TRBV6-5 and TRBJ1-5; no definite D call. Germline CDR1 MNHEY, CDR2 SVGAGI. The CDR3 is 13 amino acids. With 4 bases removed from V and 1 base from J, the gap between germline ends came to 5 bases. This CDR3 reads CASSWASNQPQHF. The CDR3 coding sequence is TGTGCCAGCAGTTGGGCCAGCAATCAGCCCCAGCATTTT.

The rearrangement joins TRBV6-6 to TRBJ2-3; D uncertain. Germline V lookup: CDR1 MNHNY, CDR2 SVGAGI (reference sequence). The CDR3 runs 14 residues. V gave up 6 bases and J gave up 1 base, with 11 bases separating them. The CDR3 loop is CASSRYGGTDTQYF. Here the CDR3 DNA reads TGTGCCAGCAGCCGATACGGAGGCACAGATACGCAGTATTTT.

CDR3 residues: CASSLMGHLTSGYQETQYF. CDR3 sequence (DNA): TGTGCCAGCAGCTTAATGGGACATCTGACTAGCGGGTATCAAGAGACCCAGTACTTC. V gene TRBV7-3 combines with J gene TRBJ2-5, with 10 bases identical to TRBD2. The CDR3 has 19 amino acids. CDR1 is SGHTA, CDR2 FQGTGA, per germline. The J segment lost 2 bases and the V segment lost 1 base, leaving 13 bases of the junction unmatched.

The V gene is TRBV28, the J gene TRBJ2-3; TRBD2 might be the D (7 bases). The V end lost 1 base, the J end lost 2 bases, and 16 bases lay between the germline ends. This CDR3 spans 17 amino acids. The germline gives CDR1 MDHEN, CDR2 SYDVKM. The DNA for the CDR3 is TGTGCCAGCAGTTTATTGGGGGGGCTCAGGGACACAGATACGCAGTATTTT. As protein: CASSLLGGLRDTDTQYF.

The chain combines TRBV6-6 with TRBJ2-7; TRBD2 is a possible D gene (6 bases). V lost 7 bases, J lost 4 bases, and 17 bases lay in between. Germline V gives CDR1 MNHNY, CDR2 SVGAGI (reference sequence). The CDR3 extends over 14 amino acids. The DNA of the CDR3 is TGTGCCAGCATCTCCGGGACTGAAGGTTACGAGCAGTACTTC. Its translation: CASISGTEGYEQYF.

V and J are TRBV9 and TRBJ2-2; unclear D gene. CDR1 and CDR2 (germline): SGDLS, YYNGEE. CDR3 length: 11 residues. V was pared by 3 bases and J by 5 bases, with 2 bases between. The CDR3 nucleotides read TGTGCCAGCAGCGGGACCGGGGAGCTGTTTTTT. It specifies CASSGTGELFF.

Here the CDR3 DNA reads TGTGCCAGCAGTAAAAGACTAGCGGGGGGTGCAGATACGCAGTATTTT. Protein sequence: CASSKRLAGGADTQYF. The rearrangement joins TRBV28 to TRBJ2-3; 13 bases agree with TRBD2. This CDR3 has 16 amino acids. The junction had 6 bases not matched to a gene; V was cut back by 5 bases and J by 4 bases. Germline loops: CDR1 MDHEN, CDR2 SYDVKM.

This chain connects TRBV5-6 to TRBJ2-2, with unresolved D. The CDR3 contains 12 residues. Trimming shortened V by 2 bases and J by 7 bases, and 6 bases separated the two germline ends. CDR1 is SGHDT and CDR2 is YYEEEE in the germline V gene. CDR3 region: CASSLVSGELFF. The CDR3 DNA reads TGTGCCAGCAGCTTAGTCAGCGGGGAGCTGTTTTTT.

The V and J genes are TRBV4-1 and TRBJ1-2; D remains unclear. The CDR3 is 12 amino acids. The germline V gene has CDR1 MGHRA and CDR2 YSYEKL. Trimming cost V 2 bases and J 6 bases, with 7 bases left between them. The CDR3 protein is CASSQPPHGYTF. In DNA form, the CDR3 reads TGCGCCAGCAGCCAACCACCCCATGGCTACACCTTC.

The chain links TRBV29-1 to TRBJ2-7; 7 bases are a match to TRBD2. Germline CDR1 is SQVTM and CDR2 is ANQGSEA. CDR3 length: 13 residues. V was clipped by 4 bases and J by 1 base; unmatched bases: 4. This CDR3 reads CSVAGGRSYEQYF. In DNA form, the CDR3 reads TGCAGCGTTGCGGGGGGAAGGTCCTACGAGCAGTACTTC.

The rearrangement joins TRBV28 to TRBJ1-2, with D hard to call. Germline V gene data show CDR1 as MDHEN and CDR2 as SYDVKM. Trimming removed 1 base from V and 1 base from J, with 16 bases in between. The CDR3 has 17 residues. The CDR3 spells CASSLSSKQIINYGYTF. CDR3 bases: TGTGCCAGCAGTTTATCGTCGAAGCAAATCATTAACTATGGCTACACCTTC.

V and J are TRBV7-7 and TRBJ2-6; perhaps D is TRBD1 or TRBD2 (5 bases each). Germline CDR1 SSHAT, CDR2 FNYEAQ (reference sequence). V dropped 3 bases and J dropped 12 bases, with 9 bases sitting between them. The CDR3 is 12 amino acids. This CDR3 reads CASSLGTGVLTF. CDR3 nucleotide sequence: TGTGCCAGCAGCTTGGGGACCGGCGTCCTGACTTTC. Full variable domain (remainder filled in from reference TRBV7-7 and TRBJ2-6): GAGVSQSPRYKVTKRGQDVTLRCDPISSHATLYWYQQALGQGPEFLTYFNYEAQPDKSGLPSDRFSAERPEGSISTLTIQRTEQRDSAMYRCASSLGTGVLTFGAGSRLTVL.

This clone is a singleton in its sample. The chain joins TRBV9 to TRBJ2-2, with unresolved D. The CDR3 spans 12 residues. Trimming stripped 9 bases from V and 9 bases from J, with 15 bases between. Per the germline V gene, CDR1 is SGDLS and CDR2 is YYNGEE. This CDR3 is CATAADGRELFF. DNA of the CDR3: TGTGCCACCGCCGCAGACGGAAGGGAGCTGTTTTTT. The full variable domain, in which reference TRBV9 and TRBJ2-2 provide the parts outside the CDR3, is DSGVTQTPKHLITATGQRVTLRCSPRSGDLSVYWYQQSLDQGLQFLIQYYNGEERAKGNILERFSAQQFPDLHSELNLSSLELGDSALYFCATAADGRELFFGEGSRLTVL.

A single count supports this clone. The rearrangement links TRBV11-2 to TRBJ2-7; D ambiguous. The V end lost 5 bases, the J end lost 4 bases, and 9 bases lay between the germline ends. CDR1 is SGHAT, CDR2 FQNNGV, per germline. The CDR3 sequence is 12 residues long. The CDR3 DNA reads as TGTGCCAGCAGCACCGTCCCATACGAGCAGTACTTC. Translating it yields CASSTVPYEQYF.

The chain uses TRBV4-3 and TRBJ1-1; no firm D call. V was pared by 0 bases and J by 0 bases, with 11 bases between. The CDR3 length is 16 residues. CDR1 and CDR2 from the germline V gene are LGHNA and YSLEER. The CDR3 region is CASSQDPGNLNTEAFF. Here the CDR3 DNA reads TGCGCCAGCAGCCAAGATCCGGGCAACCTGAACACTGAAGCTTTCTTT.

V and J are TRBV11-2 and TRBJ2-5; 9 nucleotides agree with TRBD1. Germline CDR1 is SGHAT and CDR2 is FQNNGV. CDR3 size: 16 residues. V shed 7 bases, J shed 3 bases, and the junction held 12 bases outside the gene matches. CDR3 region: CASMKTGGAAKETQYF. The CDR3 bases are TGTGCCAGCATGAAGACAGGGGGGGCCGCAAAAGAGACCCAGTACTTC.

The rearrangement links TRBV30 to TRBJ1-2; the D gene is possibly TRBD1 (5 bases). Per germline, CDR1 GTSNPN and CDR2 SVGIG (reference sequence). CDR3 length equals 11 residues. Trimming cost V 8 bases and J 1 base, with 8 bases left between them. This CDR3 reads CAARGNYGYTF. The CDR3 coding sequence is TGTGCCGCGAGGGGTAACTATGGCTACACCTTC.